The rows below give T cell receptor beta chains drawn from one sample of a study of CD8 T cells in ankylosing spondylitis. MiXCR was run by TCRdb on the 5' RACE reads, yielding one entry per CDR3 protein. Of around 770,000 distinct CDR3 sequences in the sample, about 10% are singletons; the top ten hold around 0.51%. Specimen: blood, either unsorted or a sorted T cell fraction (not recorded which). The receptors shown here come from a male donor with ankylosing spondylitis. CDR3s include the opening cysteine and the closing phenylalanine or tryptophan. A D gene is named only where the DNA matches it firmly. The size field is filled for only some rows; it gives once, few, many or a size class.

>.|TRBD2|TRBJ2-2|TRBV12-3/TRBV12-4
CASNKREWYTGELFF
TGTGCCAGCAACAAGCGGGAGTGGTACACCGGGGAGCTGTTTTTT
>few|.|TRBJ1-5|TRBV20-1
CSARLGGVGNQPQHF
TGCAGTGCTCGACTCGGAGGGGTAGGCAATCAGCCCCAGCATTTT
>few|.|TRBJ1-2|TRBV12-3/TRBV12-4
CASSPAAGGADGYTF
TGTGCCAGCAGTCCAGCTGCGGGGGGCGCGGATGGCTACACCTTC
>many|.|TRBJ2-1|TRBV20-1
CSARVGMAYNEQFF
TGCAGTGCTAGAGTCGGGATGGCCTACAATGAGCAGTTCTTC
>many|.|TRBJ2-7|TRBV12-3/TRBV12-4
CASSSFEVEQYF
TGTGCCAGCAGCTCCTTTGAGGTCGAGCAGTACTTC
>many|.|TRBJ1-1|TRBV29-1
CSVIPGDGAEAFF
TGCAGCGTTATCCCAGGGGATGGAGCTGAAGCTTTCTTT
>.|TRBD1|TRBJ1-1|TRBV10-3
CAISEQGPNTEAFF
TGTGCCATCAGTGAACAGGGGCCAAACACTGAAGCTTTCTTT
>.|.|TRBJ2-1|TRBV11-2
CASSIGRISYNEQFF
TGTGCCAGCAGCATAGGGCGGATCTCCTACAATGAGCAGTTCTTC
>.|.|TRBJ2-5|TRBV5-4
CASSRPGTTETQYF
TGTGCCAGCAGCCGTCCGGGAACAACAGAGACCCAGTACTTC
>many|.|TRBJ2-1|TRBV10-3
CAISESTQLNEQFF
TGTGCCATCAGTGAGTCGACTCAGCTAAATGAGCAGTTCTTC
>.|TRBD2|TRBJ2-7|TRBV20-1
CSAKSTSGGAYEQYF
TGCAGTGCTAAATCCACTAGCGGGGGTGCTTACGAGCAGTACTTC
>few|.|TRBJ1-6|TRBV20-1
CSARLQLESPLHF
TGCAGTGCTAGACTCCAGCTTGAGTCACCCCTCCACTTT
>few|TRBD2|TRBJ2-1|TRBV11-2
CASNLAGGPPNEQFF
TGTGCCAGCAACCTAGCGGGAGGGCCTCCCAATGAGCAGTTCTTC
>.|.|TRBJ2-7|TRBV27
CASSLLDSSFLYEQYF
TGTGCCAGCAGTCTCCTGGACAGTTCATTTCTCTACGAGCAGTACTTC
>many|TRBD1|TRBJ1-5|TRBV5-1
CASSPGTGGTQPQHF
TGCGCCAGCAGCCCCGGGACAGGGGGCACTCAGCCCCAGCATTTT
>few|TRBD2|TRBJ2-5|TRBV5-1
CASSSRTSGRRETQYF
TGCGCCAGCAGCTCCAGGACTAGCGGGAGGAGGGAGACCCAGTACTTC
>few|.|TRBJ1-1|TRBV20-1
CSARDHRTRDTEAFF
TGCAGTGCTAGAGATCACAGGACCCGGGACACTGAAGCTTTCTTT
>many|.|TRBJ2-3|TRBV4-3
CASSQGIRDTQYF
TGCGCCAGCAGCCAGGGGATAAGGGATACGCAGTATTTT
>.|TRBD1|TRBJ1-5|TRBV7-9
CASSSGQVPNQPQHF
TGTGCCAGCAGCTCGGGACAGGTCCCCAATCAGCCCCAGCATTTT
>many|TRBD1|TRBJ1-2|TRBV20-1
CSANRGQGNEYGF
TGCAGTGCTAATAGGGGACAGGGTAACGAGTACGGCTTC
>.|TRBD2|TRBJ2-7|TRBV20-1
CSAGVGAGGHPIGYEQYF
TGCAGTGCTGGGGTAGGGGCGGGAGGGCATCCCATAGGCTACGAGCAGTACTTC
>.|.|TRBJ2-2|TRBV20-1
CSAPLAGTNTGELFF
TGCAGTGCCCCTCTTGCGGGGACGAACACCGGGGAGCTGTTTTTT
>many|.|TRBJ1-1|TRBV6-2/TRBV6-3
CASTAYTEAFF
TGTGCCAGCACTGCCTACACTGAAGCTTTCTTT
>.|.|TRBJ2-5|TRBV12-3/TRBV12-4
CASSPVGVRGGIQETQYF
TGTGCCAGCAGCCCCGTGGGGGTGCGGGGCGGCATCCAAGAGACCCAGTACTTC
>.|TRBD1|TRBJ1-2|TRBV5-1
CASSLGMTGTNYGYTF
TGCGCCAGCAGCTTGGGGATGACAGGGACAAACTATGGCTACACCTTC